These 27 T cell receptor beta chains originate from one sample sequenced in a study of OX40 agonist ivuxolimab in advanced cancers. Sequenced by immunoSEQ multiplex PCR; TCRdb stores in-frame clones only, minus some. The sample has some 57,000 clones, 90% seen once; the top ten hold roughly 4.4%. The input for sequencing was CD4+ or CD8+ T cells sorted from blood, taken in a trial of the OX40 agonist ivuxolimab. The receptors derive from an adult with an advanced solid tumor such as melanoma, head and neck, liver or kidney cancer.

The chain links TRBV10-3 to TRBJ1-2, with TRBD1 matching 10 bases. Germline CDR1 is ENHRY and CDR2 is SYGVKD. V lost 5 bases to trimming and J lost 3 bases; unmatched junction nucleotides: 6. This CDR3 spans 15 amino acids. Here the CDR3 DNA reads TGTGCCATCAGTTTAGGACAGGGGGAAGACTATGGCTACACCTTC. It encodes CAISLGQGEDYGYTF.

CDR3 coding DNA: TGTGCCAGCAGCTCCAAGGGGCGCGAAGATTCACCCCTCCACTTT. Translated: CASSSKGREDSPLHF. The chain links TRBV5-6 to TRBJ1-6; D is possibly TRBD1 (5 bases). V lost 3 bases and J 8 bases, leaving 15 bases between the germline ends. Germline V CDR1 and CDR2: SGHDT, YYEEEE. The CDR3 consists of 15 residues.

The CDR3: CASSIDGIGGKGNQPQHF. For the CDR3, the DNA is TGTGCCAGTAGTATAGATGGTATAGGGGGAAAAGGCAATCAGCCCCAGCATTTT. The V and J genes are TRBV19 and TRBJ1-5, with D tentatively TRBD1 (6 bases). Germline lookup yields CDR1 LNHDA and CDR2 SQIVND (reference sequence). V was trimmed by 0 bases and J by 2 bases, leaving 17 bases between them. This CDR3 contains 18 residues.

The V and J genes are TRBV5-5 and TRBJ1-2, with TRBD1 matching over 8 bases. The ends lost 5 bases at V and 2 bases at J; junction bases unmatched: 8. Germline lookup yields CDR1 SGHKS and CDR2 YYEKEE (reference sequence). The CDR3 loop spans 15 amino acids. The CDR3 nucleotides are TGTGCCAGCAGATTACAGGGGGGCAACAACTATGGCTACACCTTC. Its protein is CASRLQGGNNYGYTF. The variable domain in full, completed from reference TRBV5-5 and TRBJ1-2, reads DAGVTQSPTHLIKTRGQQVTLRCSPISGHKSVSWYQQVLGQGPQFIFQYYEKEERGRGNFPDRFSARQFPNYSSELNVNALLLGDSALYLCASRLQGGNNYGYTFGSGTRLTVV.

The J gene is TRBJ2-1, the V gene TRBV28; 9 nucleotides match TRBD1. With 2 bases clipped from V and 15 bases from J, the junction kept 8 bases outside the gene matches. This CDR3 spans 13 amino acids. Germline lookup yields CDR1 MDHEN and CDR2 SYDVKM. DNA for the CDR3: TGTGCCAGCAGTTTAAGTTCGACAGGGGGAAGGTTCTTC. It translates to CASSLSSTGGRFF.

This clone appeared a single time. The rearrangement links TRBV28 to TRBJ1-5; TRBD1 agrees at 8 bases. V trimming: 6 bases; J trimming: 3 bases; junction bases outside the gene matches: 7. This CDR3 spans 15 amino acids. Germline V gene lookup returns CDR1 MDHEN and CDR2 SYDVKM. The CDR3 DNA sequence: TGTGCCAGCAGCCGACCGACAGGGGACAATCAGCCCCAGCATTTT. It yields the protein CASSRPTGDNQPQHF. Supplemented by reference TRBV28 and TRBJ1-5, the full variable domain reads DVKVTQSSRYLVKRTGEKVFLECVQDMDHENMFWYRQDPGLGLRLIYFSYDVKMKEKGDIPEGYSVSREKKERFSLILESASTNQTSMYLCASSRPTGDNQPQHFGDGTRLSIL.

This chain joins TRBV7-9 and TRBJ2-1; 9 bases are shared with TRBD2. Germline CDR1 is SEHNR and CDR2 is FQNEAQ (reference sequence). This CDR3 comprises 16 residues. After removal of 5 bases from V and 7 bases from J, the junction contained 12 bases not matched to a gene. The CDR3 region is CASSLQGSGGVNEQFF. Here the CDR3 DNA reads TGTGCCAGCAGCCTACAGGGTAGCGGGGGTGTTAATGAGCAGTTCTTC. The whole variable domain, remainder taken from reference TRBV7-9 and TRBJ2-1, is DTGVSQNPRHKITKRGQNVTFRCDPISEHNRLYWYRQTLGQGPEFLTYFQNEAQLEKSRLLSDRFSAERPKGSFSTLEIQRTEQGDSAMYLCASSLQGSGGVNEQFFGPGTRLTVL.

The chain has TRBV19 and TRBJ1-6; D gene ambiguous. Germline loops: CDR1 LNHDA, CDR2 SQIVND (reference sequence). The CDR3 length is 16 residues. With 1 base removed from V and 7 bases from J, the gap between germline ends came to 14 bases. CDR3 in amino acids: CASSIGRQLLNSPLHF. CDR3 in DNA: TGTGCCAGTAGTATAGGGCGGCAACTTTTAAATTCACCCCTCCACTTT.

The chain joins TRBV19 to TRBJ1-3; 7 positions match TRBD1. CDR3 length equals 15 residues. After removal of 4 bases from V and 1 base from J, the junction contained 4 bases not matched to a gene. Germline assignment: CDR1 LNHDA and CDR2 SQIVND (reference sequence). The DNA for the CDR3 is TGTGCCAGTAGTACCCCGACAGGGTCTGGAAACACCATATATTTT. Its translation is CASSTPTGSGNTIYF.

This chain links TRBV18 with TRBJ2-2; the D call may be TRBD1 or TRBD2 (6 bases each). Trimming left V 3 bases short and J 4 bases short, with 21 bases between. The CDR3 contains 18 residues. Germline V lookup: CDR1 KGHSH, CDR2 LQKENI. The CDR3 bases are TGTGCCAGCTCACCCCCAAGGGGGGCAGTAACCCTCACCGGGGAGCTGTTTTTT. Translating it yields CASSPPRGAVTLTGELFF.

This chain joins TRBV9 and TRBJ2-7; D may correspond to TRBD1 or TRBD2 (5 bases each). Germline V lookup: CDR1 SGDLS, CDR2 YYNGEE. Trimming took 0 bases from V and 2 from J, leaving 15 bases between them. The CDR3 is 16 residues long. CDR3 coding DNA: TGTGCCAGCAGCGTAGGGCTTGGGGGAGAGACCTACGAGCAGTACTTC. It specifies CASSVGLGGETYEQYF.

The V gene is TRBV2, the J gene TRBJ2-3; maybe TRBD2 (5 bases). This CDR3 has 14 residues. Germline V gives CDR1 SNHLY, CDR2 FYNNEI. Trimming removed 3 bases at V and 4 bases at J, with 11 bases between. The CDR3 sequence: CASSEPSQPDTQYF. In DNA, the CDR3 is TGTGCCAGCAGTGAGCCTAGCCAGCCAGATACGCAGTATTTT.

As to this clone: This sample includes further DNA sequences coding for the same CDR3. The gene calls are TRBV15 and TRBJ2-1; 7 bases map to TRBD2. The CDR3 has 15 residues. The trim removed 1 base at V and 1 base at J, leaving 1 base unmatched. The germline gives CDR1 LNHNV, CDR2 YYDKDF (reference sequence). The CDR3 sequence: CATSRAAGSYNEQFF. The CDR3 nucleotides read TGTGCCACCAGCAGAGCAGCGGGGTCCTACAATGAGCAGTTCTTC.

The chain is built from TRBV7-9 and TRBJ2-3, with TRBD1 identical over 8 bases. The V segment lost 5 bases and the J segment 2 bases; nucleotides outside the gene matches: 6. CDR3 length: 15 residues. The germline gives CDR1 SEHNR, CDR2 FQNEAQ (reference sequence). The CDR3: CASSTIQGATDTQYF. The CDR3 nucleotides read TGTGCCAGCAGCACTATCCAGGGGGCCACAGATACGCAGTATTTT.

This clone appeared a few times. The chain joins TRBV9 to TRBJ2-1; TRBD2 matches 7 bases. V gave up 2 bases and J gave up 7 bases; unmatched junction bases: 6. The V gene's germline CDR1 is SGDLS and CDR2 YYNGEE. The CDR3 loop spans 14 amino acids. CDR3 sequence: CASSVGTIANEQFF. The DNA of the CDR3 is TGTGCCAGCAGCGTCGGGACTATTGCGAATGAGCAGTTCTTC.

CDR3 bases: TGTGCCAGTAGAACGGGAGGGACTGGAAACACCATATATTTT. It codes for CASRTGGTGNTIYF. The chain joins TRBV19 to TRBJ1-3; D ambiguous. CDR1 is LNHDA and CDR2 is SQIVND in the germline V gene (reference sequence). CDR3 length: 14 residues. V shed 6 bases and J shed 2 bases, with 11 bases lying between them.

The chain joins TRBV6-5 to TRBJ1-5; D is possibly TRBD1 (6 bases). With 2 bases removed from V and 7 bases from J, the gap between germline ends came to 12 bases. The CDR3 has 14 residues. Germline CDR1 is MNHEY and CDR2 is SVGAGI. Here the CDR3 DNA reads TGTGCCAGCAGTTACGGGGGCCCCGAACAGCCCCAGCATTTT. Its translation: CASSYGGPEQPQHF.

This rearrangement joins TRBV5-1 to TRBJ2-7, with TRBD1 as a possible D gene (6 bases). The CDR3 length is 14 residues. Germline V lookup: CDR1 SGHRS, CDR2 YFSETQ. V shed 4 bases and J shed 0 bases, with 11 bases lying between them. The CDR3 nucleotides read TGCGCCAGCAGCCCGCGGACAGTCTCCTACGAGCAGTACTTC. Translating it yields CASSPRTVSYEQYF.

The CDR3 here is CASSVGTGSTDTQYF. In DNA form, the CDR3 reads TGTGCCAGCAGCGTCGGGACAGGTAGCACAGATACGCAGTATTTT. This chain joins TRBV14 and TRBJ2-3; TRBD1 matches at 8 bases. The CDR3 has 15 amino acids. Unmatched junction bases numbered 4, after V lost 5 bases and J lost 0 bases. Germline assignment: CDR1 SGHDN and CDR2 FVKESK.

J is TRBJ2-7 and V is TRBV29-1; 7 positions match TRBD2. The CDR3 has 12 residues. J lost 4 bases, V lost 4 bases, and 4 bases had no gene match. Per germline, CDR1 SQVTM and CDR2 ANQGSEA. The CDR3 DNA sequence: TGCAGCGTTGCTGGGGGGGGATACGAGCAGTACTTC. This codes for CSVAGGGYEQYF.

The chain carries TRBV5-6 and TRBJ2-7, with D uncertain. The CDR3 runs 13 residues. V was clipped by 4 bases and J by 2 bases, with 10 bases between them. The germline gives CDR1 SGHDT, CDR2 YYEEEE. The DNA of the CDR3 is TGTGCCAGCAGCATTTCCGGAGCCTACGAGCAGTACTTC. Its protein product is CASSISGAYEQYF.

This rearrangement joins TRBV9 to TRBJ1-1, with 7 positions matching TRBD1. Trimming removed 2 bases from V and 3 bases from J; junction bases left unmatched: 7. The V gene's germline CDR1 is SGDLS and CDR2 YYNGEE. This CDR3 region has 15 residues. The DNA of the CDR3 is TGTGCCAGCAGCGTCTCCACAGGGGCGTACACTGAAGCTTTCTTT. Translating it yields CASSVSTGAYTEAFF.

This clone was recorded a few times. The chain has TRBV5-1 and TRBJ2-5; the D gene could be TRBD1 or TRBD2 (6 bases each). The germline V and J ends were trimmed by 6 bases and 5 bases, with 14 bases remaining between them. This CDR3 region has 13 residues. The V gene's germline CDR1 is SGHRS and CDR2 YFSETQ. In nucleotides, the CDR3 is TGCGCCAGCACTATCATAGGGGGGGAGACCCAGTACTTC. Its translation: CASTIIGGETQYF.

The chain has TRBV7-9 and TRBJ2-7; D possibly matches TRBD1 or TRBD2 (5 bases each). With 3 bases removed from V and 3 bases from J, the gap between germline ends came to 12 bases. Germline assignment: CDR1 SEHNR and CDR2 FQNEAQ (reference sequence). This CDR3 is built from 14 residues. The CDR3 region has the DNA TGTGCCAGCAGCTTTGGTATGGGGGTCTACGAGCAGTACTTC. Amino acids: CASSFGMGVYEQYF.

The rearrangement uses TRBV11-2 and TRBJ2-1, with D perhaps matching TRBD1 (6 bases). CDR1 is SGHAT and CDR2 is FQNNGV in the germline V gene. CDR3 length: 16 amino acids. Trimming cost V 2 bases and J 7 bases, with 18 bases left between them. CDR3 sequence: CASSLLASGARNEQFF. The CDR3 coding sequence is TGTGCCAGCAGCTTACTCGCCTCAGGGGCAAGGAATGAGCAGTTCTTC.

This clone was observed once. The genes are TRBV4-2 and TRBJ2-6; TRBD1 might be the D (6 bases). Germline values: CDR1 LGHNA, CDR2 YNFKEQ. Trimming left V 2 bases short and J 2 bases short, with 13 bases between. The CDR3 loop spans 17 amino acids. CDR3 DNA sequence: TGTGCCAGCAGCCAAATAGGGGGTCGCGCTGGGGCCAACGTCCTGACTTTC. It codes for CASSQIGGRAGANVLTF.

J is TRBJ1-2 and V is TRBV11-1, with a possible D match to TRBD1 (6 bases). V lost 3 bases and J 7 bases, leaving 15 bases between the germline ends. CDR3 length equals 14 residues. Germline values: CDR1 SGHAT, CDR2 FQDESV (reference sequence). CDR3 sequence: CASSFGDTLGGYTF. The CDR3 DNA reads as TGTGCCAGCAGCTTTGGGGACACCCTAGGTGGCTACACCTTC.